This entry features one TCR beta chain sequence. Antigen unknown. These data belong to a study of cytomegalovirus exposure and HLA in healthy donors. Study-level findings and limits: A later analysis found first-cohort TCR clusters tended to co-occur in the roughly 120 validation repertoires.

TCRdb keeps only in-frame clones here, not all; method: immunoSEQ multiplex PCR. Among under 400,000 clones listed, around 90% were seen once. The receptor's source is a man between 25 and 39 years old in good health and CMV-seronegative. Sequencing used PBMCs.

The CDR3 DNA reads as TGTGCCAGCAGCTTAGGAGGGCCGGCCTTCTTC. It is translated as CASSLGGPAFF. V is TRBV7-9 and J is TRBJ2-1, with D possibly matching TRBD2 (5 bases). V was cut by 1 base and J by 16 bases, with 11 bases left in between. The CDR3 has 11 amino acids. The germline CDR1 and CDR2 sequences are SEHNR and FQNEAQ (reference sequence).